Shown below are 24 T cell receptor beta chains from a single sample sequenced in a study of blood T cell repertoires in COVID-19. Sequencing was performed with immunoSEQ multiplex PCR; in TCRdb, only in-frame clones are kept and a portion is missing. The table has some 400,000 clones, over 65% seen once. The source material was peripheral blood. These receptors originate from a human donor with acute or convalescent COVID-19. The donor label of this sample is uncertain.

The chain carries TRBV3-1 (or the pseudogene TRBV3-2) and TRBJ1-1; D is perhaps TRBD1 (6 bases). Trimming pared 3 bases from V and 1 base from J, leaving 15 bases between. Germline-derived CDR1 and CDR2 are LGHDT and YNNKEL (reference sequence). The CDR3 has 16 amino acids. This chain's CDR3 is CASSHRRGIRNTEAFF. CDR3 sequence (DNA): TGTGCCAGCAGCCATCGCAGGGGAATCCGGAACACTGAAGCTTTCTTT.

The rearrangement links TRBV5-1 to TRBJ2-6, with unresolved D. V lost 0 bases, J lost 2 bases, and 9 bases lay in between. The CDR3 loop spans 16 amino acids. Per the germline V gene, CDR1 is SGHRS and CDR2 is YFSETQ. CDR3 region: CASSLARTAGANVLTF. The CDR3 nucleotides read TGCGCCAGCAGCTTGGCCCGTACGGCTGGGGCCAACGTCCTGACTTTC.

This clone was counted a few times. The genes are TRBV7-9 and TRBJ2-7, with D hard to call. V gave up 5 bases and J gave up 5 bases, with 13 bases separating them. The germline gives CDR1 SEHNR, CDR2 FQNEAQ (reference sequence). The CDR3 covers 13 residues. The chain's CDR3 is CASSAYSLDEQYF. The CDR3 region has the DNA TGTGCCAGCAGCGCCTACTCCTTAGACGAGCAGTACTTC.

The rearrangement uses TRBV19 and TRBJ2-2, with 7 bases matching TRBD1. This CDR3 is 15 amino acids long. CDR1 is LNHDA and CDR2 is SQIVND in the germline V gene (reference sequence). Losses at the gene ends were 6 bases for V and 5 bases for J; bases not matched to a gene: 9. The CDR3 loop reads CASSLTGVGTGELFF. As DNA, the CDR3 is TGTGCCAGTAGCCTAACAGGGGTTGGGACCGGGGAGCTGTTTTTT.

The CDR3 nucleotides are TGCGCCAGCAGCTCCAACGCGAATAATCAGCCCCAGCATTTT. As protein: CASSSNANNQPQHF. The chain recombines TRBV5-1 with TRBJ1-5; D remains ambiguous. CDR1 is SGHRS and CDR2 is YFSETQ in the germline V gene. The length of the CDR3 is 14 residues. Between the trimmed V and J ends, which lost 3 bases and 4 bases, there was a span of 11 bases.

The chain combines TRBV5-1 with TRBJ1-1; 9 nucleotides agree with TRBD1. Trimming removed 4 bases from V and 4 bases from J; junction bases left unmatched: 8. Looked up from germline, CDR1 is SGHRS and CDR2 is YFSETQ. This CDR3 comprises 15 residues. The CDR3 sequence: CASSLWTGEGTEAFF. In nucleotides, the CDR3 is TGCGCCAGCAGCCTGTGGACAGGGGAGGGCACTGAAGCTTTCTTT.

This clone was seen once. CDR3 nucleotide sequence: TGTGCCATCAAGGCCGAGGGCTCCTACAATGAGCAGTTCTTC. It translates to CAIKAEGSYNEQFF. The V call is TRBV10-3, the J call TRBJ2-1; possible D gene TRBD2, 5 bases. V was shortened by 7 bases and J by 0 bases, with 10 bases between the two germline ends. The V gene's germline CDR1 is ENHRY and CDR2 SYGVKD. The CDR3 contains 14 residues.

This clone appeared a few times. The chain combines TRBV6-2 or TRBV6-3 with TRBJ1-2; no clear D gene. Germline V lookup: CDR1 MNHEY, CDR2 SVGEGT. Trimming cost V 4 bases and J 2 bases, with 14 bases left between them. The CDR3 totals 15 residues. DNA of the CDR3: TGTGCCAGCAGTTGGCTACCGGGAGGAAACTATGGCTACACCTTC. This translates into CASSWLPGGNYGYTF.

This chain uses TRBV29-1 with TRBJ2-7; 9 positions agree with TRBD1. The CDR3 totals 14 residues. Germline CDR1 reads SQVTM; CDR2 reads ANQGSEA. V lost 7 bases and J lost 5; bases outside the gene matches: 12. CDR3 in amino acids: CSAKDRGSWNEQYF. CDR3 coding DNA: TGCAGCGCTAAAGACAGGGGGAGTTGGAACGAGCAGTACTTC.

The chain couples TRBV6-2 or TRBV6-3 to TRBJ2-7; 10 bases match TRBD2. CDR1 is MNHEY, CDR2 SVGEGT, per germline. This CDR3 has 15 residues. V was pared by 4 bases and J by 6 bases, with 9 bases of the junction left unmatched. The CDR3 DNA reads TGTGCCAGCAGTTCGAGCGGGAGGGCTAGGCGCGAGCAGTACTTC. Protein: CASSSSGRARREQYF.

J is TRBJ2-5 and V is TRBV6-5; 10 nucleotides align to TRBD2. The length of the CDR3 is 16 residues. V gave up 0 bases and J gave up 2 bases; unmatched junction bases: 3. Germline CDR1 reads MNHEY; CDR2 reads SVGAGI. The CDR3 spells CASSYSASGGQETQYF. CDR3 DNA sequence: TGTGCCAGCAGTTACTCGGCTAGCGGGGGACAAGAGACCCAGTACTTC.

The chain uses TRBV5-1 and TRBJ1-2; D is perhaps TRBD1 (6 bases). Germline V lookup: CDR1 SGHRS, CDR2 YFSETQ. This CDR3 contains 16 residues. V gave up 2 bases and J gave up 3 bases, with 17 bases separating them. The CDR3 reads CASSFGQRHLDYGYTF. The CDR3 nucleotides read TGCGCCAGCAGCTTCGGACAGAGACATCTAGACTATGGCTACACCTTC.

The chain couples TRBV30 to TRBJ2-7; possibly TRBD2 for D (6 bases). Germline V CDR1 and CDR2: GTSNPN, SVGIG (reference sequence). Trimming took 2 bases from V and 2 from J, leaving 19 bases between them. This CDR3 comprises 16 residues. CDR3 DNA sequence: TGTGCCTGGAGTAAGGGAGGCTCTCTTTCTACCTACGAGCAGTACTTC. Translated, it gives CAWSKGGSLSTYEQYF.

The chain has TRBV19 and TRBJ2-1; 11 bases are shared with TRBD2. The CDR3 is 19 residues long. Germline V gene data show CDR1 as LNHDA and CDR2 as SQIVND (reference sequence). Trimming took 5 bases from V and 2 from J; bases not matched to a gene: 14. In DNA form, the CDR3 reads TGTGCCAGTAGTGAAAACTACCCCGGGACTAGCGGAACCTACAATGAGCAGTTCTTC. As protein: CASSENYPGTSGTYNEQFF.

This chain connects TRBV7-7 to TRBJ2-2; D remains unclear. The germline CDR1 and CDR2 sequences are SSHAT and FNYEAQ (reference sequence). The CDR3 covers 12 residues. V was clipped by 4 bases and J by 4 bases, with 4 bases between them. The DNA for the CDR3 is TGTGCCAGCAGCTCTTCCACCGGGGAGCTGTTTTTT. Translated: CASSSSTGELFF.

J is TRBJ1-6 and V is TRBV30, with D possibly being TRBD1 (6 bases). The CDR3 extends over 13 amino acids. CDR1 and CDR2 (germline): GTSNPN, SVGIG (reference sequence). The ends were cut back, 3 bases at V and 10 bases at J, with 13 bases in the middle. For the CDR3, the DNA is TGTGCCTGGAGAGGGGGAAATGAATCACCCCTCCACTTT. Its translation: CAWRGGNESPLHF.

This clone was counted a few times. The J gene is TRBJ2-1, the V gene TRBV11-2; 7 bases map to TRBD1. CDR1 and CDR2 (germline): SGHAT, FQNNGV. With V trimmed by 5 bases and J by 7 bases, 11 bases remained unmatched. The CDR3 has 15 residues. The CDR3 loop is CASSIQRTGSNEQFF. Written as DNA, the CDR3 is TGTGCCAGCAGCATCCAAAGGACAGGCTCGAATGAGCAGTTCTTC. Together with reference TRBV11-2 and TRBJ2-1, the CDR3 gives the full variable domain: EAGVAQSPRYKIIEKRQSVAFWCNPISGHATLYWYQQILGQGPKLLIQFQNNGVVDDSQLPKDRFSAERLKGVDSTLKIQPAKLEDSAVYLCASSIQRTGSNEQFFGPGTRLTVL.

V and J are TRBV27 and TRBJ2-6, with a tentative D call TRBD1 (6 bases). CDR3 length: 15 residues. Germline V CDR1 and CDR2: MNHEY, SMNVEV (reference sequence). Between the trimmed V and J ends, which lost 6 bases and 1 base, there was a span of 10 bases. The CDR3 here is CASSSRGSGANVLTF. The CDR3 nucleotides read TGTGCCAGCAGCTCTAGGGGGTCTGGGGCCAACGTCCTGACTTTC.

This clone was seen a handful of times. The chain employs TRBV18 and TRBJ1-6, with D possibly being TRBD1 (6 bases). Germline V CDR1 and CDR2: KGHSH, LQKENI. This CDR3 has 14 amino acids. The ends were cut back, 3 bases at V and 7 bases at J, with 10 bases in the middle. The CDR3 sequence is CASSPDSSNSPLHF. The CDR3 DNA follows: TGTGCCAGCTCACCGGACAGTTCGAATTCACCCCTCCACTTT.

DNA of the CDR3: TGCGCCAGCAGCTTACCGGGACTAGCGGGAGCCGGGGAGCTGTTTTTT. It codes for CASSLPGLAGAGELFF. The V and J genes are TRBV5-1 and TRBJ2-2, with 14 bases fitting TRBD2. The germline V gene has CDR1 SGHRS and CDR2 YFSETQ. The CDR3 totals 16 residues. The V gene end was trimmed by 2 bases and the J gene end by 6 bases; junction bases not matched to a gene: 3.

The chain recombines TRBV5-8 with TRBJ1-2; D might be TRBD1 (5 bases). V was pared by 0 bases and J by 6 bases, with 6 bases between. The CDR3 has 12 residues. From germline, CDR1 is SGHTS and CDR2 YDEGEE. The CDR3 nucleotides read TGTGCCAGCAGCTTGGTAGGGGATGGCTACACCTTC. Translated, it gives CASSLVGDGYTF.

The rearrangement joins TRBV19 to TRBJ2-1; 7 bases are shared with TRBD2. The ends lost 9 bases at V and 4 bases at J; junction bases unmatched: 6. In germline, CDR1 is LNHDA, CDR2 SQIVND (reference sequence). This CDR3 comprises 13 residues. The CDR3 DNA sequence: TGTGCCAGCCAAGCGCGGGGGTACAATGAGCAGTTCTTC. This encodes CASQARGYNEQFF.

The gene calls are TRBV7-7 and TRBJ2-2, with D uncertain. Trimming stripped 1 base from V and 5 bases from J, with 5 bases between. This CDR3 has 13 amino acids. CDR1 is SSHAT and CDR2 is FNYEAQ in the germline V gene (reference sequence). The CDR3 loop is CASSLGRTGELFF. CDR3 nucleotide sequence: TGTGCCAGCAGCTTAGGCCGGACCGGGGAGCTGTTTTTT.

The chain uses TRBV9 and TRBJ2-7; D not certain. The CDR3 consists of 14 residues. V was pared by 4 bases and J by 3 bases, with 14 bases between. Looked up from germline, CDR1 is SGDLS and CDR2 is YYNGEE. CDR3 protein: CASSPRGFDYEQYF. CDR3 DNA sequence: TGTGCCAGCAGCCCCCGAGGCTTTGACTACGAGCAGTACTTC.